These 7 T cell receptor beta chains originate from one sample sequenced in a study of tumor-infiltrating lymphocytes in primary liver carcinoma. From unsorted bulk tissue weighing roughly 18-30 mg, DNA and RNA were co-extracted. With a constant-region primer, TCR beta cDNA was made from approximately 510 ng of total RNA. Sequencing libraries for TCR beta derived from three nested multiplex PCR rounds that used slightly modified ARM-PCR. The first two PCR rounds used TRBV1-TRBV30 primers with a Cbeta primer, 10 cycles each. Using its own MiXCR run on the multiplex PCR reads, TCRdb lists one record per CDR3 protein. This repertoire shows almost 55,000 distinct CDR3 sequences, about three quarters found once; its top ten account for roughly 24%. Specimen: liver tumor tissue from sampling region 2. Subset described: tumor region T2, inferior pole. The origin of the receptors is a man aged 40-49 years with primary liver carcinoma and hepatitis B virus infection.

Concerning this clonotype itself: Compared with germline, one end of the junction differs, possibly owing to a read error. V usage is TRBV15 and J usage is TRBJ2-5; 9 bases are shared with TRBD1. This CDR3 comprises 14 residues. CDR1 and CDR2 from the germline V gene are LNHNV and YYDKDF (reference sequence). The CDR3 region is CAISRGQGTGAQYF. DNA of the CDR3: TGTGCCATCAGCAGAGGACAGGGGACGGGGGCCCAGTACTTC.

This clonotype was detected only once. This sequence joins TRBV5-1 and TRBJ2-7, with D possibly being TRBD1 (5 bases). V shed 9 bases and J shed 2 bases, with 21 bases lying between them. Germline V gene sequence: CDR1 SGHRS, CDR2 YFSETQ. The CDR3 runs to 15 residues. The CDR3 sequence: CANTQSPTAPYEQYF. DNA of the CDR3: TGCGCCAACACCCAATCACCGACAGCCCCCTACGAGCAGTACTTC.

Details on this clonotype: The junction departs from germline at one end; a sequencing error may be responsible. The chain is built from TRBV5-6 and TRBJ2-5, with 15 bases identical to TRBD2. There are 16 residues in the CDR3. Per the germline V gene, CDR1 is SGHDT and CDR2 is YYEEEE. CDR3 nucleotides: TGTGCAAGCAGCTTGGGTGGGACTAGCGGGAGGAAGACCCTGTGCTTC. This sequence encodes CASSLGGTSGRKTLCF.

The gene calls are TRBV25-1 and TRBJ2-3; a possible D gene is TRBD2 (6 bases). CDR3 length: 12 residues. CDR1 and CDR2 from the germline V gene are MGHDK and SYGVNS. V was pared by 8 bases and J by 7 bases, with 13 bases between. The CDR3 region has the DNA TGTGCCAGCGCTGGAGGGCAGAATACGCAGTATTTT. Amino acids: CASAGGQNTQYF. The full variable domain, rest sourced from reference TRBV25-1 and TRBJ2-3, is EADIYQTPRYLVIGTGKKITLECSQTMGHDKMYWYQQDPGMELHLIHYSYGVNSTEKGDLSSESTVSRIRTEHFPLTLESARPSHTSQYLCASAGGQNTQYFGPGTRLTVL.

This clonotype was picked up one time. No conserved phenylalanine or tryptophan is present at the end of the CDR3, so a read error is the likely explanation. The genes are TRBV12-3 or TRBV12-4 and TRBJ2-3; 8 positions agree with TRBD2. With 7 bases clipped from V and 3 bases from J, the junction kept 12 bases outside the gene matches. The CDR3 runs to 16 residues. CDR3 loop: CASTSLSGSATDTQYL. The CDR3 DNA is TGTGCCAGCACTTCCCTAAGCGGGAGCGCTACAGATACGCAGTATTTG.

Here the CDR3 DNA reads TGTGCCAGCAGTCTCGACGAATTCTACGAGCAGTACTTC. Its translation: CASSLDEFYEQYF. The gene calls are TRBV6-1 and TRBJ2-7; no definite D call. The CDR3 sequence is 13 residues long. CDR1 and CDR2 (germline): MNHNS, SASEGT. Trimming pared 5 bases from V and 3 bases from J, leaving 11 bases between.

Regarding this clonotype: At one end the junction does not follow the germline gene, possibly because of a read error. The CDR3 reads CDSSQDLPGDGDTRYF. The CDR3 DNA reads as TGTGACAGCAGCCAAGATCTACCGGGAGACGGGGATACGCGGTATTTT. The chain combines TRBV14 with TRBJ2-3, with D tentatively TRBD2 (6 bases). The CDR3 runs 16 residues. CDR1 SGHDN and CDR2 FVKESK come from the germline V gene.